This T cell receptor beta chain emerged from a study of T cells in Graves' hyperthyroidism and ophthalmopathy. The study, taken as a whole, reports: The model anticipated ophthalmopathy a median approximately 6.5 months pre-onset.

Patients with uncontrolled infections, other autoimmune diseases, pregnancy or lactation were excluded. Orbital computed tomography, thyroid ultrasound, serum thyroxine and TRAb, and clinical symptoms together informed the diagnoses. The investigators amplified TCR beta CDR3 regions from RNA transcripts. An initial round of RT-PCR targeting the TCR CDR3 relied on the HTBI primer set. TCRdb recomputed calls from the multiplex PCR reads with MiXCR, one row per CDR3 protein. The sample holds about 540,000 distinct CDR3 sequences, 46% seen once. The CDR3 loop spans 14 amino acids. Germline CDR1 MNHEY, CDR2 SVGEGT. Trimming at V came to 6 bases and at J to 3 bases, leaving 8 bases not matched to a gene. This clonotype appeared many times. Its antigen is not known.

The rearrangement uses TRBV6-2 or TRBV6-3 and TRBJ2-7, with 7 positions matching TRBD1. The receptor's source is a woman in her late teens or twenties with Graves' hyperthyroidism. The sequenced sample consisted of peripheral blood or thyroid tissue (not recorded which). Here the CDR3 DNA reads TGTGCCAGCAGAGTGGACAGGATCTACTACGAGCAGTACTTC. Protein: CASRVDRIYYEQYF.